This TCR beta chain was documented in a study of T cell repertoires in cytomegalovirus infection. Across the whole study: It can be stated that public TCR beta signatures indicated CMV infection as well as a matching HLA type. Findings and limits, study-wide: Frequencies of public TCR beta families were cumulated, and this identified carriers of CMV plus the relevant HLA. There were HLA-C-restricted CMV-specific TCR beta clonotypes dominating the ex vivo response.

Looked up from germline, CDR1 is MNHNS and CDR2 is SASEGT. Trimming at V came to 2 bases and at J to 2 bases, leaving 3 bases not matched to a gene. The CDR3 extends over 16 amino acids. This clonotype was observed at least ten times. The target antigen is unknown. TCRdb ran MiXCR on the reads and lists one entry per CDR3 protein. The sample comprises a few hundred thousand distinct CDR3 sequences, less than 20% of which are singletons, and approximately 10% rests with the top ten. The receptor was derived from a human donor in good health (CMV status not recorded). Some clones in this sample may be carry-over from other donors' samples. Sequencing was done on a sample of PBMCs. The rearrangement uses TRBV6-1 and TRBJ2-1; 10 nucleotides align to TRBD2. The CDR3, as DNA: TGTGCCAGCAGTGAAATAAGCGGGGGGGCCTACAATGAGCAGTTCTTC. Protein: CASSEISGGAYNEQFF.